What follows describes a single T cell receptor beta chain. The antigen is unknown. The CDR3 runs 16 residues. Trimming cost V 4 bases and J 7 bases; bases outside gene matches: 15. CDR1 is SGHDT and CDR2 is YYEEEE in the germline V gene. Each of the donors was a healthy bone marrow donor. This record belongs to a study of cytomegalovirus exposure and HLA in healthy donors. Study-level information: Of approximately 400 genotyped donors, about 81% clustered with self-reported Caucasian donors. Study outcomes and limitations: Analysis performed later showed TCR beta chains linked to HLA being more clonally expanded than equally common others. A list of about 160 TCR beta chains associated with cytomegalovirus was given.

13 Jbeta primers and 60 Vbeta primers were used for the PCR. Here immunoSEQ multiplex PCR was the method, and the copy in TCRdb shows in-frame clones only, minus some. The table has approximately 170,000 clones, about 69% seen once; the top ten hold about 4.6%. This clonotype was sampled from a man aged 25-40 years in good health and CMV-seropositive. J is TRBJ2-7 and V is TRBV5-6; TRBD1 agrees at 9 bases. Sequenced material: PBMCs. The CDR3 DNA reads TGTGCCAGCAGCCCGGGGACAGGGACCTCGATACGGGAGCAGTACTTC. This translates into CASSPGTGTSIREQYF.